Listed here are 9 T cell receptor beta chains from one sample, sequenced in a study of cytomegalovirus exposure and HLA in healthy donors. Profiling relied on immunoSEQ multiplex PCR, and the TCRdb table lists in-frame clones only, not all of them. This table has roughly 270,000 clones, over 75% appearing once. Source material: PBMCs. All receptors derive from a woman under 30 in good health and CMV-seronegative.

The chain recombines TRBV6-5 with TRBJ1-2; 7 bases are shared with TRBD1. Germline values: CDR1 MNHEY, CDR2 SVGAGI. With 2 bases clipped from V and 4 bases from J, the junction kept 7 bases outside the gene matches. This CDR3 contains 15 residues. CDR3 protein: CASSYLRGEVYGYTF. CDR3 DNA sequence: TGTGCCAGCAGTTACCTCAGGGGGGAGGTCTATGGCTACACCTTC.

The chain recombines TRBV5-4 with TRBJ2-2, with a possible D match to TRBD2 (6 bases). CDR1 SGHNT and CDR2 YYREEE come from the germline V gene (reference sequence). The CDR3 runs to 15 residues. V shed 0 bases and J shed 7 bases, with 13 bases lying between them. The CDR3 bases are TGTGCCAGCAGCTTGGTCCAGGGACTTAGCGGGGAGCTGTTTTTT. Translated, it gives CASSLVQGLSGELFF.

The chain joins TRBV5-4 to TRBJ2-1, with 12 bases identical to TRBD2. The CDR3 loop spans 15 amino acids. Germline trimming cut 4 bases from V and 9 bases from J; bases unmatched to any gene: 8. The germline CDR1 and CDR2 sequences are SGHNT and YYREEE (reference sequence). The CDR3 coding sequence is TGTGCCAGCAGCCGGACTAGCGGGGCCCCTCTTGAGCAGTTCTTC. Amino acids: CASSRTSGAPLEQFF.

The chain joins TRBV6-5 to TRBJ2-3, with 11 bases aligning to TRBD1. The germline gives CDR1 MNHEY, CDR2 SVGAGI. The CDR3 runs 15 residues. Losses at the gene ends were 2 bases for V and 6 bases for J; bases not matched to a gene: 4. The CDR3 here is CASSYGTGGADTQYF. CDR3 bases: TGTGCCAGCAGTTACGGGACAGGGGGTGCGGATACGCAGTATTTT.

This clone is a singleton in its sample. V gene TRBV18 combines with J gene TRBJ2-7; D may be TRBD1 (5 bases). Germline-derived CDR1 and CDR2 are KGHSH and LQKENI. Trimming took 6 bases from V and 1 from J, leaving 16 bases between them. The CDR3 spans 15 residues. The CDR3: CASSNSLGQSYEQYF. For the CDR3, the DNA is TGTGCCAGCTCGAATAGCCTGGGGCAGTCCTACGAGCAGTACTTC.

The chain combines TRBV6-4 with TRBJ1-2; 7 nucleotides line up with TRBD1. J was trimmed by 4 bases and V by 0 bases; bases with no gene match: 8. The V gene's germline CDR1 is MRHNA and CDR2 SNTAGT. This CDR3 is built from 16 residues. Here the CDR3 reads CASSDSKSGGIYGYTF. CDR3 nucleotide sequence: TGTGCCAGCAGTGACTCGAAGTCAGGGGGTATCTATGGCTACACCTTC.

This sequence joins TRBV15 and TRBJ1-5, with unresolved D. Germline V gene sequence: CDR1 LNHNV, CDR2 YYDKDF (reference sequence). The V end was cut by 1 base, the J end by 6 bases, with 16 bases between. The CDR3 length is 16 residues. CDR3 nucleotides: TGTGCCACCAGCAGAGGGGAGGGCGTTTTCGGTCAGCCCCAGCATTTT. Translation gives CATSRGEGVFGQPQHF.

The J gene is TRBJ2-5, the V gene TRBV7-3; possible D gene TRBD2, 7 bases. The CDR3 spans 15 residues. Between the trimmed V and J ends, which lost 4 bases and 4 bases, there was a span of 16 bases. Germline CDR1 SGHTA, CDR2 FQGTGA. The CDR3 nucleotides read TGTGCCAGCAGCTATCCGGGGGGCCAAGGAGAGACCCAGTACTTC. It codes for CASSYPGGQGETQYF.

The rearrangement uses TRBV11-2 and TRBJ1-2, with D unclear. Germline V lookup: CDR1 SGHAT, CDR2 FQNNGV. Between the trimmed V and J ends, which lost 0 bases and 8 bases, there was a span of 13 bases. CDR3 length: 14 amino acids. The CDR3, as DNA: TGTGCCAGCAGCTTAGATCCCGCAGAGAGGGGCTACACCTTC. Amino acid sequence: CASSLDPAERGYTF.